In its sample, the clone carrying this TCR beta chain was seen once. The data originate from a study of cytotoxic CD8 clonotypes in ibrutinib-treated CLL. On the study more broadly: IGHV unmutated under 18; relapsed/refractory approximately 10; treatment-naive approximately 16.

The planned depth of sequencing spanned 1 in 200,000 to 1 in 1 million T cells. TCRdb's copy holds only in-frame clones and misses some; the assay was immunoSEQ multiplex PCR. Altogether 250,000 to 350,000 clones are present, around 69% being singletons, with the ten largest covering roughly 6%. Germline V lookup: CDR1 SNHLY, CDR2 FYNNEI. The CDR3 spans 14 residues. Trimming pared 4 bases from V and 10 bases from J, leaving 19 bases between. This chain joins TRBV2 and TRBJ1-1; a possible D gene is TRBD1 (5 bases). The clonotype originates from a human donor with chronic lymphocytic leukemia. This sample comprised PBMCs, obtained at disease progression, from a patient treated with ibrutinib. This CDR3 reads CASSARRDGGGAFF. CDR3 nucleotides: TGTGCCAGCAGTGCGCGCCGGGACGGCGGGGGAGCTTTCTTT.